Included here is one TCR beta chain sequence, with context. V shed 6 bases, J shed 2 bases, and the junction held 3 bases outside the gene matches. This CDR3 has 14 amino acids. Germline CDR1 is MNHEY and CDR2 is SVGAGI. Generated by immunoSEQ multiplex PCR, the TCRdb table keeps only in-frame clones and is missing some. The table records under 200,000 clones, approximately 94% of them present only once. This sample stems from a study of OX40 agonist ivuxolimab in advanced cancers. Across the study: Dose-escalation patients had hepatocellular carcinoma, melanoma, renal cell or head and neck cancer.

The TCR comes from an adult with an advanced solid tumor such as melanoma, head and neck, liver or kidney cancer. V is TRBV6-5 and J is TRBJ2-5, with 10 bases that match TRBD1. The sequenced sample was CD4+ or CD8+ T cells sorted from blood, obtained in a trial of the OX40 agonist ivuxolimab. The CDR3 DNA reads TGTGCCAGCAGAAGGACAGGGGGACAAGAGACCCAGTACTTC. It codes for CASRRTGGQETQYF.